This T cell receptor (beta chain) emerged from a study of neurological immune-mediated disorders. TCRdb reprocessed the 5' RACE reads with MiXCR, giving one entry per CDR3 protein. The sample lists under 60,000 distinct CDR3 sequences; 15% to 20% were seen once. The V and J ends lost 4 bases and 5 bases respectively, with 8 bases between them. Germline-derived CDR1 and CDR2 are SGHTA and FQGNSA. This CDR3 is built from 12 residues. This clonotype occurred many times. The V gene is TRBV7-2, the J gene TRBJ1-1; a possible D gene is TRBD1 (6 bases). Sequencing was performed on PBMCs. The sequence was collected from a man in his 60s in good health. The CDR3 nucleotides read TGTGCCAGCAGCTCCACAGGGACTGAAGCTTTCTTT. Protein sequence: CASSSTGTEAFF.